The next 26 T cell receptor beta chains were all read from a single sample in a study of cytomegalovirus exposure and HLA in healthy donors. The primer mix had 60 Vbeta and 13 Jbeta primers. Using immunoSEQ multiplex PCR, the repertoire was profiled, and TCRdb retains in-frame clones only, with some absent. The table lists 95,000 to 150,000 clones, approximately 80% of them singletons, with under 7% in the top ten. The source material was PBMCs. Every receptor here comes from a man younger than 35 in good health and CMV-seropositive.

CDR3 DNA sequence: TGTGCCAGCCTAGACAGTTACTATGGCTACACCTTC. Its translation: CASLDSYYGYTF. V is TRBV28 and J is TRBJ1-2; D might be TRBD1 (5 bases). Trimming removed 8 bases at V and 3 bases at J, with 10 bases between. Germline CDR1 MDHEN, CDR2 SYDVKM. The CDR3 loop spans 12 amino acids.

The chain couples TRBV20-1 to TRBJ1-2; TRBD1 might be the D (6 bases). The CDR3 contains 11 residues. Germline values: CDR1 DFQATT, CDR2 SNEGSKA (reference sequence). With 3 bases removed from V and 8 bases from J, the gap between germline ends came to 10 bases. The CDR3: CSASDGGGYTF. The CDR3 region has the DNA TGCAGTGCTAGTGATGGGGGCGGCTACACCTTC.

The V call is TRBV11-2, the J call TRBJ1-2; TRBD1 aligns across 9 bases. In germline, CDR1 is SGHAT, CDR2 FQNNGV. V shed 5 bases, J shed 4 bases, and the junction held 8 bases outside the gene matches. The CDR3 is made up of 15 amino acids. The CDR3 DNA reads TGTGCCAGCAGCCCAGGGGGGACAGGGATCTATGGCTACACCTTC. As protein: CASSPGGTGIYGYTF. Full variable domain (missing parts from reference TRBV11-2 and TRBJ1-2): EAGVAQSPRYKIIEKRQSVAFWCNPISGHATLYWYQQILGQGPKLLIQFQNNGVVDDSQLPKDRFSAERLKGVDSTLKIQPAKLEDSAVYLCASSPGGTGIYGYTFGSGTRLTVV.

The chain joins TRBV30 to TRBJ1-4, with unresolved D. The CDR3 sequence is 12 residues long. Germline CDR1 GTSNPN, CDR2 SVGIG (reference sequence). V lost 1 base and J lost 8, with 8 bases in between. The CDR3: CAWSAGGEKLFF. The CDR3, as DNA: TGTGCCTGGAGTGCGGGTGGGGAAAAACTGTTTTTT.

V gene TRBV5-4 combines with J gene TRBJ2-7; D gene uncertain. The ends were cut back, 4 bases at V and 7 bases at J, with 15 bases in the middle. CDR3 length: 13 residues. Germline CDR1 SGHNT, CDR2 YYREEE (reference sequence). DNA for the CDR3: TGTGCCAGCAGCCCCGGTGCTCTGGAGGAGCAGTACTTC. It is translated as CASSPGALEEQYF.

The chain joins TRBV6-1 to TRBJ2-7; 8 nucleotides agree with TRBD1. J lost 2 bases, V lost 6 bases, and 9 bases had no gene match. Germline CDR1 MNHNS, CDR2 SASEGT. CDR3 length equals 15 residues. The CDR3 loop reads CASRRRDRRAYEQYF. The DNA for the CDR3 is TGTGCCAGCAGGCGCCGGGACAGGAGGGCCTACGAGCAGTACTTC.

The rearrangement uses TRBV6-5 and TRBJ1-1; weak D call: TRBD1 (6 bases). CDR3 size: 13 residues. V shed 6 bases and J shed 5 bases, with 13 bases lying between them. Germline CDR1 is MNHEY and CDR2 is SVGAGI. The CDR3 reads CASRPDSWTEAFF. CDR3 in DNA: TGTGCCAGCAGACCGGACAGCTGGACTGAAGCTTTCTTT.

V and J are TRBV11-2 and TRBJ1-1; no definite D call. Germline loops: CDR1 SGHAT, CDR2 FQNNGV. The CDR3 contains 12 residues. With 4 bases removed from V and 4 bases from J, the gap between germline ends came to 7 bases. The CDR3 sequence: CASSSGFTEAFF. The CDR3 bases are TGTGCCAGCAGCTCGGGGTTCACTGAAGCTTTCTTT. The full variable domain, its missing parts supplied by reference TRBV11-2 and TRBJ1-1, is EAGVAQSPRYKIIEKRQSVAFWCNPISGHATLYWYQQILGQGPKLLIQFQNNGVVDDSQLPKDRFSAERLKGVDSTLKIQPAKLEDSAVYLCASSSGFTEAFFGQGTRLTVV.

V usage is TRBV5-1 and J usage is TRBJ1-4; no firm D call. Trimming removed 5 bases at V and 4 bases at J, with 9 bases between. CDR3 length equals 13 residues. CDR1 and CDR2 (germline): SGHRS, YFSETQ. The CDR3 DNA follows: TGCGCCAGCAGATGGGCTGTTAATGAAAAACTGTTTTTT. Its protein is CASRWAVNEKLFF.

V and J are TRBV10-3 and TRBJ2-1; D ambiguous. The ends were cut back, 2 bases at V and 1 base at J, with 9 bases in the middle. CDR3 length equals 15 residues. Germline loops: CDR1 ENHRY, CDR2 SYGVKD. Here the CDR3 DNA reads TGTGCCATCAGTGAGCGGAGTTTTTCCTACAATGAGCAGTTCTTC. Its translation: CAISERSFSYNEQFF.

This chain joins TRBV5-6 and TRBJ2-7; 8 bases agree with TRBD2. V lost 3 bases, J lost 2 bases, and 10 bases stayed unmatched. Germline assignment: CDR1 SGHDT and CDR2 YYEEEE. The CDR3 has 16 amino acids. The CDR3 DNA reads TGTGCCAGCAGCTGGTGGGGGGGCGGGGGGCCCTACGAGCAGTACTTC. Amino acid sequence: CASSWWGGGGPYEQYF.

V is TRBV6-1 and J is TRBJ2-7; perhaps TRBD1 as D (5 bases). CDR3 length: 13 amino acids. In germline, CDR1 is MNHNS, CDR2 SASEGT. With 6 bases removed from V and 3 bases from J, the gap between germline ends came to 12 bases. The CDR3, as DNA: TGTGCCAGCAGCAAAAGTAGGGGCTACGAGCAGTACTTC. The encoded protein is CASSKSRGYEQYF.

The rearrangement joins TRBV9 to TRBJ1-2; possible D gene TRBD1, 5 bases. The CDR3 length is 13 residues. V lost 2 bases and J 6 bases, leaving 11 bases between the germline ends. The germline CDR1 and CDR2 sequences are SGDLS and YYNGEE. The CDR3 region is CASSVAGWNGYTF. In DNA, the CDR3 is TGTGCCAGCAGCGTTGCAGGGTGGAATGGCTACACCTTC.

In this sample, this clone turned up once. The J gene is TRBJ2-7, the V gene TRBV6-5; 12 bases are shared with TRBD1. The length of the CDR3 is 15 residues. Germline trimming cut 0 bases from V and 7 bases from J; bases unmatched to any gene: 4. Per germline, CDR1 MNHEY and CDR2 SVGAGI. The CDR3 region is CASSYSGQGAGEQYF. The CDR3 nucleotides read TGTGCCAGCAGTTACTCGGGACAGGGGGCAGGTGAGCAGTACTTC.

The rearrangement uses TRBV7-9 and TRBJ2-7; 13 bases agree with TRBD2. CDR1 and CDR2 (germline): SEHNR, FQNEAQ (reference sequence). J lost 2 bases, V lost 5 bases, and 9 bases had no gene match. The CDR3 totals 17 residues. The CDR3 sequence: CASSPLPLAGGTYEQYF. The CDR3 nucleotides are TGTGCCAGCAGCCCCCTCCCACTAGCGGGAGGGACCTACGAGCAGTACTTC.

The chain recombines TRBV9 with TRBJ2-1; the match to TRBD2 covers 8 bases. CDR1 SGDLS and CDR2 YYNGEE come from the germline V gene. Trimming took 3 bases from V and 0 from J; bases not matched to a gene: 11. The CDR3 extends over 18 amino acids. The CDR3 DNA follows: TGTGCCAGCAGCGGGACTAGCAGAACCCCTGCCTCCTACAATGAGCAGTTCTTC. It specifies CASSGTSRTPASYNEQFF. The complete variable domain, with remaining parts taken from reference TRBV9 and TRBJ2-1, reads DSGVTQTPKHLITATGQRVTLRCSPRSGDLSVYWYQQSLDQGLQFLIQYYNGEERAKGNILERFSAQQFPDLHSELNLSSLELGDSALYFCASSGTSRTPASYNEQFFGPGTRLTVL.

The chain is built from TRBV7-3 and TRBJ2-1; TRBD2 aligns across 7 bases. This CDR3 is built from 15 residues. Trimming took 3 bases from V and 6 from J; bases not matched to a gene: 8. Germline values: CDR1 SGHTA, CDR2 FQGTGA. CDR3 bases: TGTGCCAGCAGCTTGGGGGGGGTACCGGCCAATGAGCAGTTCTTC. This gives the protein CASSLGGVPANEQFF. Supplemented by reference TRBV7-3 and TRBJ2-1, the full variable domain reads GAGVSQTPSNKVTEKGKYVELRCDPISGHTALYWYRQSLGQGPEFLIYFQGTGAADDSGLPNDRFFAVRPEGSVSTLKIQRTERGDSAVYLCASSLGGVPANEQFFGPGTRLTVL.

This clone was found a few times. J is TRBJ1-1 and V is TRBV5-6; 10 positions match TRBD1. The CDR3 length is 16 residues. Germline CDR1 reads SGHDT; CDR2 reads YYEEEE. V was clipped by 2 bases and J by 3 bases; unmatched bases: 7. CDR3 DNA: TGTGCCAGCAGCTTTACGACAGGGGGCCCGTACACTGAAGCTTTCTTT. Residues: CASSFTTGGPYTEAFF.

The chain joins TRBV30 to TRBJ2-1; D is perhaps TRBD2 (5 bases). This CDR3 contains 14 residues. Per germline, CDR1 GTSNPN and CDR2 SVGIG (reference sequence). V lost 2 bases and J lost 1, with 9 bases in between. The DNA for the CDR3 is TGTGCCTGGAGTCGCCCGGGGTCCTACAATGAGCAGTTCTTC. Translated, it gives CAWSRPGSYNEQFF.

The chain couples TRBV7-9 to TRBJ1-1, with D maybe TRBD1 (5 bases). The CDR3 length is 14 residues. The V gene lost 3 bases and the J gene lost 5 bases, with 13 bases spanning the gap. The germline CDR1 and CDR2 sequences are SEHNR and FQNEAQ (reference sequence). DNA for the CDR3: TGTGCCAGCAGCTTGCAGGGTGGATGGACTGAAGCTTTCTTT. It encodes CASSLQGGWTEAFF.

Note on this clone: One end of the junction fails to match germline, which may point to a read error. This rearrangement joins TRBV7-9 to TRBJ2-1, with D possibly being TRBD1 (5 bases). This CDR3 is built from 11 residues. Per germline, CDR1 SEHNR and CDR2 FQNEAQ (reference sequence). The CDR3 DNA reads TGTGCCAGCAGCTCCACAGGAGCAATAGTCTTC. It specifies CASSSTGAIVF.

This clone was seen only a few times. The V and J genes are TRBV2 and TRBJ2-7; 8 bases match TRBD1. The CDR3 consists of 15 residues. The junction had 13 bases not matched to a gene; V was cut back by 8 bases and J by 4 bases. Germline values: CDR1 SNHLY, CDR2 FYNNEI. CDR3 in amino acids: CASGAEGQGQYEQYF. The CDR3 bases are TGTGCCAGCGGGGCCGAAGGACAGGGCCAATACGAGCAGTACTTC.

J is TRBJ2-1 and V is TRBV13; 12 nucleotides agree with TRBD2. In germline, CDR1 is PRHDT, CDR2 FYEKMQ (reference sequence). Unmatched junction bases numbered 4, after V lost 5 bases and J lost 8 bases. The CDR3 extends over 14 amino acids. The CDR3 DNA reads as TGTGCCAGCAGCAAACTAGCGGGAGGTCATGAGCAGTTCTTC. As protein: CASSKLAGGHEQFF. Drawing the rest from reference TRBV13 and TRBJ2-1, the complete variable domain is AAGVIQSPRHLIKEKRETATLKCYPIPRHDTVYWYQQGPGQDPQFLISFYEKMQSDKGSIPDRFSAQQFSDYHSELNMSSLELGDSALYFCASSKLAGGHEQFFGPGTRLTVL.

The V call is TRBV4-2, the J call TRBJ2-3, with 11 bases aligning to TRBD2. Per the germline V gene, CDR1 is LGHNA and CDR2 is YNFKEQ. The CDR3 sequence is 16 residues long. After removal of 0 bases from V and 4 bases from J, the junction contained 3 bases not matched to a gene. CDR3 amino acids: CASSQEASGGPDTQYF. The DNA for the CDR3 is TGTGCCAGCAGCCAAGAGGCTAGCGGGGGGCCAGATACGCAGTATTTT.

This sequence joins TRBV5-6 and TRBJ2-1, with D possibly being TRBD1 (6 bases). This CDR3 region has 15 residues. Germline-derived CDR1 and CDR2 are SGHDT and YYEEEE. V shed 2 bases and J shed 1 base, with 10 bases lying between them. In nucleotides, the CDR3 is TGTGCCAGCAGCTTTGGACAGTCATCCTACAATGAGCAGTTCTTC. As protein: CASSFGQSSYNEQFF.

The V call is TRBV11-2, the J call TRBJ2-5, with 7 bases lining up with TRBD1. The J call may be in error: the DNA end matches TRBJ2-7 better. Germline V CDR1 and CDR2: SGHAT, FQNNGV. The length of the CDR3 is 16 residues. The CDR3 DNA sequence: TGTGCCAGCAGTCTCTGGACAGGAGGCTTCTCCTACGAGCAGTACTTC. This translates into CASSLWTGGFSYEQYF.